One sample yielded the 22 T cell receptor beta chains listed below, sequenced in a study of regulatory T cells in long-lasting Graves disease. Stated time point: newly diagnosed GD, antithyroid drugs for less than 3 months. Extracted RNA from PBMCs served as the source of the TCR library. Investigators prepared the TCR beta libraries by applying iRepertoire HTBI primers and Arm-PCR of CDR3 regions. One entry per CDR3 protein, called by TCRdb with MiXCR from the multiplex PCR reads. The sample gives 380,000 or so distinct CDR3 sequences, around 15% of which show up once; 20% to 25% is in the top ten. This sample was also put to use in a study of T cells in Graves' hyperthyroidism and ophthalmopathy.

The sequencing here drew on peripheral blood mononuclear cells (PBMCs), taken at new diagnosis, from a patient treated with antithyroid drugs. The source of these receptors is a woman in her late teens or twenties with Graves disease.

This clonotype was recorded only once. The chain links TRBV5-5 to TRBJ2-1, with 7 positions matching TRBD1. This CDR3 contains 14 residues. V shed 0 bases, J shed 9 bases, and the junction held 6 bases outside the gene matches. In germline, CDR1 is SGHKS, CDR2 YYEKEE (reference sequence). CDR3 region: CASSLGDSFSEQFF. CDR3 nucleotides: TGTGCCAGCAGCTTGGGGGACAGCTTCAGTGAGCAGTTCTTC.

This clonotype was counted at least ten times. This chain joins TRBV12-3 or TRBV12-4 and TRBJ1-2; D not certain. Trimming cost V 6 bases and J 3 bases, with 8 bases left between them. The CDR3 contains 12 residues. CDR3 loop: CASSLRDYGYTF. As DNA, the CDR3 is TGTGCCAGCAGCTTGAGGGACTATGGCTACACCTTC.

In this sample, this clonotype turned up a few times. The genes are TRBV29-1 and TRBJ1-4, with TRBD1 identical over 9 bases. Trimming took 6 bases from V and 3 from J; bases not matched to a gene: 5. This CDR3 contains 14 residues. CDR1 and CDR2 from the germline V gene are SQVTM and ANQGSEA. The CDR3 protein is CSVGQGSANEKLFF. The CDR3 bases are TGCAGCGTGGGACAGGGATCCGCTAATGAAAAACTGTTTTTT.

This clonotype was seen ten or more times. The chain combines TRBV24-1 with TRBJ2-7; D assignment may be TRBD1 or TRBD2 (7 bases each). Trimming removed 7 bases at V and 3 bases at J, with 21 bases between. The length of the CDR3 is 16 residues. The germline CDR1 and CDR2 sequences are KGHDR and SFDVKD. Written as DNA, the CDR3 is TGTGCCACCAGCCCGACAGGGAGGGGAACCGGCTACGAGCAGTACTTC. It is translated as CATSPTGRGTGYEQYF.

This clonotype was seen more than once but under ten times. The chain carries TRBV10-3 and TRBJ2-1; no clear D. CDR3 length: 13 amino acids. Germline loops: CDR1 ENHRY, CDR2 SYGVKD. V gave up 5 bases and J gave up 3 bases, with 8 bases separating them. CDR3 coding DNA: TGTGCCATCAGTCACGCCAACTACAATGAGCAGTTCTTC. Translation: CAISHANYNEQFF.

This clonotype was picked up many times. The rearrangement links TRBV2 to TRBJ1-5; D perhaps matches TRBD1 (5 bases). Germline V gene sequence: CDR1 SNHLY, CDR2 FYNNEI. V was shortened by 6 bases and J by 3 bases, with 15 bases between the two germline ends. CDR3 length equals 15 residues. CDR3 coding DNA: TGTGCCAGCAGGGACCAAACAGGTTACAATCAGCCCCAGCATTTT. It codes for CASRDQTGYNQPQHF.

The chain combines TRBV27 with TRBJ1-1; tentative D call: TRBD1 (6 bases). The CDR3 runs to 13 residues. V lost 6 bases and J lost 5, with 13 bases in between. CDR1 and CDR2 from the germline V gene are MNHEY and SMNVEV (reference sequence). The DNA for the CDR3 is TGTGCCAGCAGCCCAGGGGTTCGGACTGAAGCTTTCTTT. The encoded protein is CASSPGVRTEAFF.

This clonotype was seen a handful of times. The rearrangement uses TRBV28 and TRBJ1-4; unclear D gene. CDR1 and CDR2 (germline): MDHEN, SYDVKM. The CDR3 is 17 residues long. The V and J ends lost 4 bases and 7 bases respectively, with 22 bases between them. CDR3 nucleotide sequence: TGTGCCAGCAGTTACGGCCCCGAGCGGGGTCGGGGTGAAAAACTGTTTTTT. It codes for CASSYGPERGRGEKLFF.

Regarding this clonotype: The germline gene is not matched at one end of the junction; a read error may be the cause. The rearrangement links TRBV5-1 to TRBJ2-1; TRBD2 aligns across 11 bases. CDR3 length: 15 amino acids. Per the germline V gene, CDR1 is SGHRS and CDR2 is YFSETQ. This chain's CDR3 is CASSPLAGGYNEQLF. The CDR3 nucleotides read TGCGCCAGCAGCCCGCTAGCGGGGGGCTACAATGAGCAGCTCTTC.

The rearrangement joins TRBV20-1 to TRBJ2-7; a possible D gene is TRBD2 (5 bases). V gave up 6 bases and J gave up 0 bases, with 9 bases separating them. The CDR3 is 12 residues long. Per the germline V gene, CDR1 is DFQATT and CDR2 is SNEGSKA (reference sequence). The chain's CDR3 is CSASGFSYEQYF. CDR3 DNA sequence: TGCAGTGCCAGCGGATTCTCCTACGAGCAGTACTTC.

The gene calls are TRBV28 and TRBJ2-1; 9 bases align to TRBD2. After removal of 2 bases from V and 6 bases from J, the junction contained 2 bases not matched to a gene. Germline values: CDR1 MDHEN, CDR2 SYDVKM. CDR3 length equals 14 residues. CDR3 nucleotides: TGTGCCAGCAGTTTAAGCGGGGGGCTCAATGAGCAGTTCTTC. Amino acids: CASSLSGGLNEQFF.

V gene TRBV4-1 combines with J gene TRBJ2-1, with unresolved D. The germline V and J ends were trimmed by 4 bases and 1 base, with 17 bases remaining between them. The CDR3 covers 17 residues. Germline CDR1 MGHRA, CDR2 YSYEKL. The CDR3 bases are TGCGCCAGCAGCCCCCGGTCGGGCAGAGGATCCTACAATGAGCAGTTCTTC. Its protein is CASSPRSGRGSYNEQFF.

Comment on this clonotype: The junction departs from the called germline gene at one end, perhaps through a read error. The chain is built from TRBV28 and TRBJ2-5, with 8 bases that match TRBD1. The CDR3 totals 14 residues. Per the germline V gene, CDR1 is MDHEN and CDR2 is SYDVKM. The CDR3 sequence: CAGSLSGGGETQYF. In DNA form, the CDR3 reads TGTGCCGGCAGTTTATCAGGGGGCGGGGAGACCCAGTACTTC.

This clonotype has at least ten counts. The CDR3 nucleotides are TGCAGTGCTAGATCGACTAGCGGATACGAGCAGTACTTC. The encoded protein is CSARSTSGYEQYF. The chain carries TRBV20-1 and TRBJ2-7, with 9 bases identical to TRBD2. J gave up 4 bases and V 2 bases, and 3 bases lay outside the gene matches. Germline CDR1 is DFQATT and CDR2 is SNEGSKA (reference sequence). The CDR3 is 13 amino acids.

The chain carries TRBV7-9 and TRBJ1-1; D remains unclear. V was trimmed by 1 base and J by 11 bases, leaving 14 bases between them. The CDR3 totals 13 residues. The germline V gene encodes CDR1 SEHNR and CDR2 FQNEAQ (reference sequence). CDR3 DNA: TGTGCCAGCAGCTTAGAGGCAGTTTGGTCTGCTTTCTTT. It translates to CASSLEAVWSAFF.

This clonotype was recorded at least ten times. The V gene is TRBV18, the J gene TRBJ2-3; D may correspond to TRBD1 or TRBD2 (5 bases each). The V gene lost 3 bases and the J gene lost 8 bases, with 18 bases spanning the gap. This CDR3 is 15 amino acids long. Germline CDR1 KGHSH, CDR2 LQKENI. In DNA form, the CDR3 reads TGTGCCAGCTCACCTGTGTCGACAGATCGGGGTACGCAGTATTTT. Translation: CASSPVSTDRGTQYF.

The chain links TRBV2 to TRBJ1-5; D is perhaps TRBD1 (6 bases). Germline-derived CDR1 and CDR2 are SNHLY and FYNNEI. The V gene lost 4 bases and the J gene lost 7 bases, with 11 bases spanning the gap. The CDR3 contains 13 residues. CDR3 nucleotide sequence: TGTGCCAGCAGTGTGCAGGGGTACCAGCCCCAGCATTTT. Translation: CASSVQGYQPQHF.

This clonotype came up many times. The rearrangement joins TRBV12-3 or TRBV12-4 to TRBJ1-1; tentative D call: TRBD1 (6 bases). V lost 5 bases and J lost 4, with 11 bases in between. This CDR3 has 13 amino acids. Written as DNA, the CDR3 is TGTGCCAGCAGTCGGGGGGCGGGCACTGAAGCTTTCTTT. Its protein is CASSRGAGTEAFF.

This clonotype was recorded at least ten times. CDR3 DNA sequence: TGCGCCAGCAGCCGCGCCGGGACAGAGTACAATGAGCAGTTCTTC. This sequence encodes CASSRAGTEYNEQFF. The V call is TRBV5-1, the J call TRBJ2-1, with 7 bases fitting TRBD1. The V gene's germline CDR1 is SGHRS and CDR2 YFSETQ. This CDR3 spans 15 amino acids. The trim removed 4 bases at V and 4 bases at J, leaving 8 bases unmatched.

This clonotype showed up many times. The CDR3, as DNA: TGTGCCACCAGCAGGGACGCGGGAGGCGAGACCCAGTACTTC. Its translation is CATSRDAGGETQYF. The V and J genes are TRBV15 and TRBJ2-5, with 8 nucleotides matching TRBD2. The CDR3 has 14 residues. CDR1 is LNHNV and CDR2 is YYDKDF in the germline V gene (reference sequence). V was pared by 3 bases and J by 5 bases, with 5 bases of the junction left unmatched.

The sample holds many counts of this clonotype. The V and J genes are TRBV5-1 and TRBJ2-2; the D gene is possibly TRBD1 (6 bases). V was trimmed by 4 bases and J by 6 bases, leaving 16 bases between them. The CDR3 spans 15 residues. Germline-derived CDR1 and CDR2 are SGHRS and YFSETQ. The CDR3 protein is CASSLQGGLAGELFF. The CDR3 region has the DNA TGCGCCAGCAGCCTACAGGGTGGATTGGCCGGGGAGCTGTTTTTT.

V and J are TRBV18 and TRBJ2-7; D is uncertain. The ends were cut back, 3 bases at V and 3 bases at J, with 6 bases in the middle. Germline V gives CDR1 KGHSH, CDR2 LQKENI. The CDR3 has 12 residues. CDR3 sequence: CASSPEFYEQYF. In DNA, the CDR3 is TGTGCCAGCTCACCGGAATTCTACGAGCAGTACTTC. Combining the CDR3 with reference TRBV18 and TRBJ2-7 gives the whole variable domain NAGVMQNPRHLVRRRGQEARLRCSPMKGHSHVYWYRQLPEEGLKFMVYLQKENIIDESGMPKERFSAEFPKEGPSILRIQQVVRGDSAAYFCASSPEFYEQYFGPGTRLTVT.